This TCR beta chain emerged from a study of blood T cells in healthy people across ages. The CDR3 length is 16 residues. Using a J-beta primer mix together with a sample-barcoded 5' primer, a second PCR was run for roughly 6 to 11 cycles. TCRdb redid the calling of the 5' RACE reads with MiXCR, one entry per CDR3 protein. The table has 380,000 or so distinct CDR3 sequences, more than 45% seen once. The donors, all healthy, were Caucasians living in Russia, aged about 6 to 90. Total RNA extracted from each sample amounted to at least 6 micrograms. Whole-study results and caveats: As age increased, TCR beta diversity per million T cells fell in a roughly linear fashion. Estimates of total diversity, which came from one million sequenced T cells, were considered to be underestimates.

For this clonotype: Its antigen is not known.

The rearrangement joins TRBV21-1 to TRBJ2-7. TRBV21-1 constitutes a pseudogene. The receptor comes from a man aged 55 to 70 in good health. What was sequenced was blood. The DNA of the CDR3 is TGTGCCGGCAGCAGAAACCCGACCGGCTGTAGCTACGAGCAGTACTTC. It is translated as CAGSRNPTGCSYEQYF.